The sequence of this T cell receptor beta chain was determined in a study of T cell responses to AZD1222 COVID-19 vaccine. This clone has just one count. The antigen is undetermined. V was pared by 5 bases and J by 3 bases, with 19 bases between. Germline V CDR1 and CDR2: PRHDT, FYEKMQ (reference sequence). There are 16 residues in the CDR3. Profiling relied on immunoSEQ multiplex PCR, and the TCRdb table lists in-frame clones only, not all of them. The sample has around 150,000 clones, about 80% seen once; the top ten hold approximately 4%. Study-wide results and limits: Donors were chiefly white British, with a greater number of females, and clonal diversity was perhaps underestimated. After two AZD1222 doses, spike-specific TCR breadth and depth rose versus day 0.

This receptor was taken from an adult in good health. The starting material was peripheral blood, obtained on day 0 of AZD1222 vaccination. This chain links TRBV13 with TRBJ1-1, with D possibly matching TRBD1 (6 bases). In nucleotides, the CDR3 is TGTGCCAGCAGCCGGATAGCCACAGGGAAGGACACTGAAGCTTTCTTT. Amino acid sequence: CASSRIATGKDTEAFF.